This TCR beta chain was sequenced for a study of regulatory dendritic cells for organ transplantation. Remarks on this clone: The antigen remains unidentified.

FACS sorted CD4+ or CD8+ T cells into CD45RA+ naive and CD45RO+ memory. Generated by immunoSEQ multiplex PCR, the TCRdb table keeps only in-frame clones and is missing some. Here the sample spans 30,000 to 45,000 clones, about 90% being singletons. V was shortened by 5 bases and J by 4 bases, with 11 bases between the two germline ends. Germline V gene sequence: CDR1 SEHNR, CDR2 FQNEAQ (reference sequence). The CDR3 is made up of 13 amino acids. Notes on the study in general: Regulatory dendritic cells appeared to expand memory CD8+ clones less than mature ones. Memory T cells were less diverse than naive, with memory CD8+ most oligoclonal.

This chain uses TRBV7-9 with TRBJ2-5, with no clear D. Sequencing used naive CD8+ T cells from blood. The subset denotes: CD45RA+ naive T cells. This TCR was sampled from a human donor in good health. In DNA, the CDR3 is TGTGCCAGCAGCCCCATGGGTCGAGAGACCCAGTACTTC. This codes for CASSPMGRETQYF.